This T cell receptor (beta chain) was captured by sequencing in a study of blood T cell repertoires in COVID-19. Here immunoSEQ multiplex PCR was the method, and the copy in TCRdb shows in-frame clones only, minus some. Seen here are approximately 390,000 clones, 70% to 90% observed once, and the top ten hold 2.3%. In germline, CDR1 is MGHRA, CDR2 YSYEKL. Trimming stripped 0 bases from V and 5 bases from J, with 11 bases between. The CDR3 is 15 amino acids. Sequencing used peripheral blood. The source is a woman aged 60 to 75 with COVID-19, enrolled during active disease. This rearrangement joins TRBV4-1 to TRBJ1-5; tentatively, D is TRBD1 (6 bases). CDR3 nucleotide sequence: TGCGCCAGCAGCCAAGAAAGGGGGGGTTATCAGCCCCAGCATTTT. Its protein is CASSQERGGYQPQHF.